The sequence of this T cell receptor beta chain was determined in a study of CD8+CD57+ T cells in acquired aplastic anemia. Study at large: When averaged, DNA from sorted CD4+ and CD8+ cells came to approximately 3 ug. CD4+ cell libraries from healthy donors averaged roughly 10 million reads.

Template material for TCR beta VDJ and CDR3 profiling consisted of genomic DNA. TCRdb recomputed calls from the reads with MiXCR, one row per CDR3 protein. Altogether about 81,000 distinct CDR3 sequences are present, around 42% being singletons, with the ten largest covering approximately 60%. The CDR3 loop spans 12 amino acids. Germline V gene data show CDR1 as SGHTA and CDR2 as FQGNSA. The ends were cut back, 8 bases at V and 3 bases at J, with 11 bases in the middle. The rearrangement uses TRBV7-2 and TRBJ2-7; D possibly corresponds to TRBD1 (6 bases). The sequenced sample consisted of sorted CD4+, CD8+, or CD8+CD57+ T cells (not recorded which) from PBMCs. The TCR was taken from a human donor in good health, serving as a control. The CDR3 nucleotides are TGTGCCAGCGGAAAACAGGGCTACGAGCAGTACTTC. Residues: CASGKQGYEQYF. The whole variable domain, filled in from reference TRBV7-2 and TRBJ2-7, reads GAGVSQSPSNKVTEKGKDVELRCDPISGHTALYWYRQSLGQGLEFLIYFQGNSAPDKSGLPSDRFSAERTGGSVSTLTIQRTQQEDSAVYLCASGKQGYEQYFGPGTRLTVT.